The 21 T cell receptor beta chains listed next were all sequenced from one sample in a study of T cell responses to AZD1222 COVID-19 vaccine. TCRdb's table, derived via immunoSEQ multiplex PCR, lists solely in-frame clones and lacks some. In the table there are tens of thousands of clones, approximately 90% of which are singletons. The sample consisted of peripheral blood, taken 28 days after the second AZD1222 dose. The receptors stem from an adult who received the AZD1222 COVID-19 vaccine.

This chain's CDR3 is CASSFSQGNTEAFF. CDR3 DNA: TGCGCCAGCAGCTTTAGCCAGGGCAACACTGAAGCTTTCTTT. The J gene is TRBJ1-1, the V gene TRBV5-1, with D tentatively TRBD1 (5 bases). Trimming left V 2 bases short and J 2 bases short, with 10 bases between. The CDR3 loop spans 14 amino acids. Germline CDR1 is SGHRS and CDR2 is YFSETQ.

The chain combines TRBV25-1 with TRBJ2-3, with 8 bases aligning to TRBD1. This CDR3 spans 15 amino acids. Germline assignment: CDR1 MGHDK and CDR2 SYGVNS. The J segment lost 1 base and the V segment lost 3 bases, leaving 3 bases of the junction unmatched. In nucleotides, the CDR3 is TGTGCCAGCAGTGAGATGACAGGGGGCACAGATACGCAGTATTTT. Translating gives CASSEMTGGTDTQYF.

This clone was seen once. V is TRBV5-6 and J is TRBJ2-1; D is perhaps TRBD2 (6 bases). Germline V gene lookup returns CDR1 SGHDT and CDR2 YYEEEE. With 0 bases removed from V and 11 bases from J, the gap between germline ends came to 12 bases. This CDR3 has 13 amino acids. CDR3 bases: TGTGCCAGCAGCTTGGAGCCGCGGGGTCAGCAGTTCTTC. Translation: CASSLEPRGQQFF.

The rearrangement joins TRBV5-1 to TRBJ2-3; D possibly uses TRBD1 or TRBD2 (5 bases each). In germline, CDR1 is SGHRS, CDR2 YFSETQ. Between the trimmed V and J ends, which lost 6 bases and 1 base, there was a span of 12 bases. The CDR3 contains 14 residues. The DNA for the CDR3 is TGCGCCAGCACCCTCATGGGGGGCACAGATACGCAGTATTTT. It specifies CASTLMGGTDTQYF.

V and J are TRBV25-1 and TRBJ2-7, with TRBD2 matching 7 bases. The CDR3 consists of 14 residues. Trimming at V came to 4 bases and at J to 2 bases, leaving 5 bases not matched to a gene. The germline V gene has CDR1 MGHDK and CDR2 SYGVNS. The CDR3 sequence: CASSAAGVPYEQYF. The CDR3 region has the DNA TGTGCCAGCAGTGCGGCGGGAGTCCCCTACGAGCAGTACTTC.

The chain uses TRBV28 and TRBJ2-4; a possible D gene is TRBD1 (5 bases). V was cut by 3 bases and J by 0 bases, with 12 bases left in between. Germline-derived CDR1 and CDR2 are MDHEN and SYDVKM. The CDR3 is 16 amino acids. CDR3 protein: CASSFGDSRAKNIQYF. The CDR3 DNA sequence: TGTGCCAGCAGTTTTGGTGACAGCCGAGCCAAAAACATTCAGTACTTC.

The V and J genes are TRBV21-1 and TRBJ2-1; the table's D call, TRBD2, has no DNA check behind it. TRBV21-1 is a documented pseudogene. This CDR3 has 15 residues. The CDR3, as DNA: TGTGCCAGCAGCAAAGAGGGAGGGGGCTACAATGAGCAGTTCTTC. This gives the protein CASSKEGGGYNEQFF.

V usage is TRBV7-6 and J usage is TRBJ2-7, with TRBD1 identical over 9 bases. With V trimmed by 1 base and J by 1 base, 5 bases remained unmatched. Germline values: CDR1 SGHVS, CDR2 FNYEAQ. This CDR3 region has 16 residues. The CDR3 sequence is CASSLGGGTGSYEQYF. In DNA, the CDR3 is TGTGCCAGCAGCTTAGGGGGCGGGACAGGGTCCTACGAGCAGTACTTC.

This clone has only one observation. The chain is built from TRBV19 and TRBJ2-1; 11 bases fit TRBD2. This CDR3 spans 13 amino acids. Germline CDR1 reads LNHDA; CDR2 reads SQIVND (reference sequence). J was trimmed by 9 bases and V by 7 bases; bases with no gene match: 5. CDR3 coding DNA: TGTGCCAGTAAACTAGCGGGAGAAGGTGAGCAGTTCTTC. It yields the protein CASKLAGEGEQFF.

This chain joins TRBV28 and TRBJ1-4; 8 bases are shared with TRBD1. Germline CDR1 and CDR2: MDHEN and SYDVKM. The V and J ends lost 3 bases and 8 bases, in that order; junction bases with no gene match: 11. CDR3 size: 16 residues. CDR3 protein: CASSFGQGMGEEKLFF. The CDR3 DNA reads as TGTGCCAGCAGTTTCGGACAGGGTATGGGGGAAGAAAAACTGTTTTTT.

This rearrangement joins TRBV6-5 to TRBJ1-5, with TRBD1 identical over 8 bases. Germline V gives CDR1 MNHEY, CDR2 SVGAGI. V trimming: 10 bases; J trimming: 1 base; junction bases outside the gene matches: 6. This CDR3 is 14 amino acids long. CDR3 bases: TGTGCCACCGACAGGGGTGGGAGCAATCAGCCCCAGCATTTT. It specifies CATDRGGSNQPQHF.

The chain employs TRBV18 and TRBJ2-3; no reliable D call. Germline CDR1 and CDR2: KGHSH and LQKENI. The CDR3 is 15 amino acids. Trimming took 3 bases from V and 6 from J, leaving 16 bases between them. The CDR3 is CASSPISLFYDTQYF. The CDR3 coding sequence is TGTGCCAGCTCACCGATCAGTCTGTTTTACGATACGCAGTATTTT.

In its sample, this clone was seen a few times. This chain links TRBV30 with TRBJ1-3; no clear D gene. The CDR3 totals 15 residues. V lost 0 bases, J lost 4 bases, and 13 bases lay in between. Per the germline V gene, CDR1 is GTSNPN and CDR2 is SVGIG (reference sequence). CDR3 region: CAWSVLGPGGNTIYF. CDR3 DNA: TGTGCCTGGAGTGTCCTAGGCCCGGGGGGAAACACCATATATTTT.

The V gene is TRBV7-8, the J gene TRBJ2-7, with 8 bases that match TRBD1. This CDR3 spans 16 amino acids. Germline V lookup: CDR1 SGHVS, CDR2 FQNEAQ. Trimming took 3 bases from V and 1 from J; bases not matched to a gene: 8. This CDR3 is CASSFGTGSFSYEQYF. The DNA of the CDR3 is TGTGCCAGCAGCTTCGGGACAGGATCCTTTTCCTACGAGCAGTACTTC.

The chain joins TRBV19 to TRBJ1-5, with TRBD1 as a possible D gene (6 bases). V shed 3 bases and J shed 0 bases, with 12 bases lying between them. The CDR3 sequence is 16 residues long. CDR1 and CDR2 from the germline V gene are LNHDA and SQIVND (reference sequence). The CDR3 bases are TGTGCCAGTAGTATGTGGGCAGGGGATAGCAATCAGCCCCAGCATTTT. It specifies CASSMWAGDSNQPQHF.

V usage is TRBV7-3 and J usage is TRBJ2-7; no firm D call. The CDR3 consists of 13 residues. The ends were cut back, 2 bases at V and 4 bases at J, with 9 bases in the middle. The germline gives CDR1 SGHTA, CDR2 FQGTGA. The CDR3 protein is CASSLGGVYEQYF. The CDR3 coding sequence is TGTGCCAGCAGCTTAGGTGGGGTGTACGAGCAGTACTTC.

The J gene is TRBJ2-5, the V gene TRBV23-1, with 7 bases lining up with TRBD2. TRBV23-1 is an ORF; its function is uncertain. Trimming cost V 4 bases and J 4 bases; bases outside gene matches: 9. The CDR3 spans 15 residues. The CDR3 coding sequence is TGCGCCAGCAGTCTCCCACTGGGACTACTAGAGACCCAGTACTTC. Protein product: CASSLPLGLLETQYF.

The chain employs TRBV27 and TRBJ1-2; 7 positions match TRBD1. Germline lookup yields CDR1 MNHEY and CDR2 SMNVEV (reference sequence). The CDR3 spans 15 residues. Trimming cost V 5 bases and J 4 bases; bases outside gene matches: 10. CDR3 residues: CASSGQPTGVYGYTF. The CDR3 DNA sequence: TGTGCCAGCAGTGGACAACCAACAGGGGTCTATGGCTACACCTTC.

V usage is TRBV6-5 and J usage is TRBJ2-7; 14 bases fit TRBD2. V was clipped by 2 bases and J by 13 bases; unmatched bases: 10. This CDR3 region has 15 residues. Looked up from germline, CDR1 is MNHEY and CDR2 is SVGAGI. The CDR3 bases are TGTGCCAGCAGTTACACTGGGACTAGCGGGGGCCCGTCCTACTTC. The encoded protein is CASSYTGTSGGPSYF.

The CDR3 bases are TGTGCCACCAGTGACCTGACAGGGGGCGCTTCCTACGAGCAGTACTTC. It translates to CATSDLTGGASYEQYF. This chain joins TRBV24-1 and TRBJ2-7, with 10 bases fitting TRBD1. The CDR3 spans 16 residues. Germline V gives CDR1 KGHDR, CDR2 SFDVKD. The trim removed 4 bases at V and 1 base at J, leaving 6 bases unmatched.

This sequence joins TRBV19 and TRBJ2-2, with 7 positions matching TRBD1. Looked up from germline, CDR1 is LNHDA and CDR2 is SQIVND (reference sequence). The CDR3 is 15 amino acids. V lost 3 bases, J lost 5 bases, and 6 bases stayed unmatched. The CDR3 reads CASSIMAGGTGELFF. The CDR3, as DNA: TGTGCCAGTAGTATTATGGCAGGGGGAACCGGGGAGCTGTTTTTT.